This T cell receptor (beta chain) was sequenced in a study of T cells after yellow fever vaccination. This clonotype was found many times. The CDR3 loop spans 13 amino acids. Trimming shortened V by 11 bases and J by 2 bases, and 12 bases separated the two germline ends. Germline lookup yields CDR1 LGHNT and CDR2 FRNRAP. TCRdb analysed the 5' RACE reads with MiXCR anew, one entry per CDR3 protein. The sample has about 31,000 distinct CDR3 sequences, over 9.5% seen once. The clonotype comes from a man between 18 and 29 years old who received the YFV17D yellow fever vaccine. The rearrangement uses TRBV12-5 and TRBJ2-2; D might be TRBD1 (6 bases). The material sequenced was PBMCs, either bulk or a sorted T-cell subset (CD4+, CD8+, memory, or dextramer-sorted; not recorded which), taken more than 14 days after the first yellow fever vaccination. The CDR3 sequence: CAGATGNTGELFF. The DNA of the CDR3 is TGTGCTGGCGCGACAGGAAACACCGGGGAGCTGTTTTTT.